This T cell receptor beta chain emerged from a study of Graves' ophthalmopathy and Graves' hyperthyroidism. This CDR3 region has 15 residues. CDR1 SNHLY and CDR2 FYNNEI come from the germline V gene. V gave up 0 bases and J gave up 7 bases; unmatched junction bases: 2. Using RNA transcripts, the TCR beta CDR3 regions were amplified. The workflow started with a first-round RT-PCR run with HTBI primers and then moved on to a second-round multiplex PCR. TCRdb analysed the multiplex PCR reads with MiXCR anew, one entry per CDR3 protein. The sample includes 650,000 to 900,000 distinct CDR3 sequences, roughly two fifths seen only once; the top ten take approximately 43%. This clonotype was seen at least ten times.

Sequenced input: peripheral blood. The rearrangement uses TRBV2 and TRBJ1-6; 8 nucleotides agree with TRBD1. This TCR derives from an adult man with Graves' ophthalmopathy. The CDR3 DNA sequence: TGTGCCAGCAGTGAAGCCCGGGACAGGAATTCACCCCTCCACTTT. Protein: CASSEARDRNSPLHF. Looking up the rest from reference TRBV2 and TRBJ1-6 gives the full variable domain: EPEVTQTPSHQVTQMGQEVILRCVPISNHLYFYWYRQILGQKVEFLVSFYNNEISEKSEIFDDQFSVERPDGSNFTLKIRSTKLEDSAMYFCASSEARDRNSPLHFGNGTRLTVT.